This T cell receptor beta chain was profiled in a study of Ad26.COV2.S vaccination and SARS-CoV-2 variants. Study overall: Intramuscular Ad26.COV2.S at 5x10^10 or 1x10^11 viral particles.

In its sample, this clone was seen once. There are 15 residues in the CDR3. The germline CDR1 and CDR2 sequences are LNHDA and SQIVND (reference sequence). The V end was cut by 5 bases, the J end by 6 bases, with 19 bases between. As to treatment: roughly 18 received Ad26.COV2.S at low or high dose, single or two shots; 5 received placebo; per-sample allocation not given. Specimen acquisition occurred on day 63 following the initial vaccine or placebo injection. Sequencing was performed with immunoSEQ multiplex PCR; in TCRdb, only in-frame clones are kept and a portion is missing. This table holds around 500,000 clones, 80% to 90% found once.

This sequence originates from a person between 18 and 59 years old who received the Ad26.COV2.S COVID-19 vaccine or a placebo. V and J are TRBV19 and TRBJ1-2; D is possibly TRBD1 (6 bases). This specimen consisted of peripheral blood, obtained in a trial of Ad26.COV2.S vaccine versus placebo. In DNA form, the CDR3 reads TGTGCCAGTAGTGCCGGGGACACGGAGATTCATGGCTACACCTTC. This sequence encodes CASSAGDTEIHGYTF.